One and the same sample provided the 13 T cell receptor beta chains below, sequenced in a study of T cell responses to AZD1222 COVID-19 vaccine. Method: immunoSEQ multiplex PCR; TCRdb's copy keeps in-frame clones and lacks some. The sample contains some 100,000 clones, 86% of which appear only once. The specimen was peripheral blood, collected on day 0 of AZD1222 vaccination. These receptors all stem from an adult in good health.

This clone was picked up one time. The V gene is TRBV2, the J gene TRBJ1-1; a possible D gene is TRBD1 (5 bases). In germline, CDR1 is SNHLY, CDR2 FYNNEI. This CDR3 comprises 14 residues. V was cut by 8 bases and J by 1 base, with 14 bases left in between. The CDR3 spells CASDYRGRNTEAFF. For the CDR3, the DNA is TGTGCCAGCGACTACCGGGGGAGGAACACTGAAGCTTTCTTT.

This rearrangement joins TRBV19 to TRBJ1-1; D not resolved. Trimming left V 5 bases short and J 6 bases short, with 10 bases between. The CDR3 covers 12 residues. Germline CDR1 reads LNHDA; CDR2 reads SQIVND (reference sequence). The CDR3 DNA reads TGTGCCAGTAGTTGGTCGGGTGCTGAAGCTTTCTTT. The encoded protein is CASSWSGAEAFF.

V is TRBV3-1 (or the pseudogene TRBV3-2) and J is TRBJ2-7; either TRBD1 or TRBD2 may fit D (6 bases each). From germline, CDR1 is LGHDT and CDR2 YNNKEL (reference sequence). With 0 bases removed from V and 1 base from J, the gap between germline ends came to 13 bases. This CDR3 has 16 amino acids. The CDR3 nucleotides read TGTGCCAGCAGCCAAGATCGGGGGCTCACATCCTACGAGCAGTACTTC. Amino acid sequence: CASSQDRGLTSYEQYF.

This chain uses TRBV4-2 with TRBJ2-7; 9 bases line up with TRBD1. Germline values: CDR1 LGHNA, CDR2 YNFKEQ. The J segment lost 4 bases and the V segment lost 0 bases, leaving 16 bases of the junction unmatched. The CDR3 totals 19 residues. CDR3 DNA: TGTGCCAGCAGCCAAGATACGGGACAGGGCGTCCTCGAAATATACGAGCAGTACTTC. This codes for CASSQDTGQGVLEIYEQYF.

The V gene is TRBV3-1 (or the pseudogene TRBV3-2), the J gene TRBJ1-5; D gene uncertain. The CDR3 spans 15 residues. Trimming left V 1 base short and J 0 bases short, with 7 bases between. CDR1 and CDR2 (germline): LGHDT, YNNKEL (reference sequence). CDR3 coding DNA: TGTGCCAGCAGCCAAGGAGGTTATAGCAATCAGCCCCAGCATTTT. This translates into CASSQGGYSNQPQHF.

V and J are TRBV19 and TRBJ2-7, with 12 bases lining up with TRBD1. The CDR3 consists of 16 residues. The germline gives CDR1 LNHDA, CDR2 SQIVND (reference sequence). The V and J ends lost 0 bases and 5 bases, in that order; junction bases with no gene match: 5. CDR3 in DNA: TGTGCCAGTAGTATAGAGGGGACAGGGGGCATCAACGAGCAGTACTTC. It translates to CASSIEGTGGINEQYF.

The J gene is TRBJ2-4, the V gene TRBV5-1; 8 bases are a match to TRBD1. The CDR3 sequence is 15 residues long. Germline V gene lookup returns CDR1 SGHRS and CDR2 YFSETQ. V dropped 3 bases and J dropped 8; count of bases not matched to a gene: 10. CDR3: CASSSLSGQGHIQYF. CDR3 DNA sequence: TGCGCCAGCAGCTCGTTATCCGGACAGGGCCACATTCAGTACTTC.

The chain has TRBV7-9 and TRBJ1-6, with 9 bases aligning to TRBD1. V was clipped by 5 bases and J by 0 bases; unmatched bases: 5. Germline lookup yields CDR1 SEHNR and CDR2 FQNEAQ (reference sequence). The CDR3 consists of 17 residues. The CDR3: CASSQKTGGSYNSPLHF. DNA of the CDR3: TGTGCCAGCAGCCAGAAGACAGGGGGCTCCTATAATTCACCCCTCCACTTT.

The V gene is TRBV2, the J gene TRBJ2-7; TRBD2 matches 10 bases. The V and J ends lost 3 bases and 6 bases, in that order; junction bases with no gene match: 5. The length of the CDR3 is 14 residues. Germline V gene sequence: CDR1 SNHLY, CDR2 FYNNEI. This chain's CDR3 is CASSEGTSEREQYF. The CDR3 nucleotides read TGTGCCAGCAGTGAGGGGACTAGCGAGCGCGAGCAGTACTTC.

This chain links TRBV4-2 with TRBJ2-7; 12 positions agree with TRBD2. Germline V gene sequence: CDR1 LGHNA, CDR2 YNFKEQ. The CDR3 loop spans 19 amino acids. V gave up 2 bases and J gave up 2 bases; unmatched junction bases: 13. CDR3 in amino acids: CASSQRPIGLAGNTYEQYF. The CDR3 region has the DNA TGTGCCAGCAGCCAAAGGCCAATCGGACTAGCGGGGAACACCTACGAGCAGTACTTC.

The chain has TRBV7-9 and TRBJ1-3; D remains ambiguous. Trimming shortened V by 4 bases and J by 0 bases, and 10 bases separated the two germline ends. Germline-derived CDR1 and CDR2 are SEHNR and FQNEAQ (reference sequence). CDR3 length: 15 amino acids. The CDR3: CASSYGMNSGNTIYF. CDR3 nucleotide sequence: TGTGCCAGCAGCTACGGGATGAACTCTGGAAACACCATATATTTT.

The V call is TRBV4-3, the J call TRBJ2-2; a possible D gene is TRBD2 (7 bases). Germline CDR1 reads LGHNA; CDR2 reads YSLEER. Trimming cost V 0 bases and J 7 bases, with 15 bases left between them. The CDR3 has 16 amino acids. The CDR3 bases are TGCGCCAGCAGCCAAGAAAGGGGGGGCAGTAGCGGGGAGCTGTTTTTT. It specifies CASSQERGGSSGELFF.

The CDR3 nucleotides are TGTGCCAGCAGCTCGAACAGGGGCTTTGCAGAGACCCAGTACTTC. Translating gives CASSSNRGFAETQYF. The gene calls are TRBV11-2 and TRBJ2-5; TRBD1 aligns across 7 bases. The CDR3 covers 15 residues. With 4 bases clipped from V and 4 bases from J, the junction kept 9 bases outside the gene matches. CDR1 is SGHAT, CDR2 FQNNGV, per germline.